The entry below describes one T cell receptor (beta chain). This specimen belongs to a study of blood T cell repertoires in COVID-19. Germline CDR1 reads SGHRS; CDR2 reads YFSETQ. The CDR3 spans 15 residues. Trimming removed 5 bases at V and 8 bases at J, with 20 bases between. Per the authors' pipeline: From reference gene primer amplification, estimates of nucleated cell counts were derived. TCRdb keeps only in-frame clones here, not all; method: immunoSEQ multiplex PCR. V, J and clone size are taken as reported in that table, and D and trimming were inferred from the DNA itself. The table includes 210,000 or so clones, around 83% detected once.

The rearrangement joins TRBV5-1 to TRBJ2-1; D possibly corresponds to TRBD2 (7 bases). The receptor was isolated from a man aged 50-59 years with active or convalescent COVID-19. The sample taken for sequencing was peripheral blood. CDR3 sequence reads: CASRPGGAGADEQFF. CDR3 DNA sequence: TGCGCCAGCAGGCCCGGAGGTGCGGGGGCGGATGAGCAGTTCTTC.